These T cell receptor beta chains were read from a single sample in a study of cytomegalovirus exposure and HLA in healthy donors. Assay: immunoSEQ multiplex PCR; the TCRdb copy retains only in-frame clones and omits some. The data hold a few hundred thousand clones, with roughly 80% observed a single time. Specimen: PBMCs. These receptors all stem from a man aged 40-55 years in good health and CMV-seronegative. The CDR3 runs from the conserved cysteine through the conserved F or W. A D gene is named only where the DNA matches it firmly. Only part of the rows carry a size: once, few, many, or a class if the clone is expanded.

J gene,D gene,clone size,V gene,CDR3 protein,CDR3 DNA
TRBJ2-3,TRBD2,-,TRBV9,CASSVGTSGRAQYF,TGTGCCAGCAGCGTAGGTACTAGCGGGAGGGCCCAGTATTTT
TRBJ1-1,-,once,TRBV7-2,CASSLSNRNTEAFF,TGTGCCAGCAGCTTATCCAACAGAAACACTGAAGCTTTCTTT
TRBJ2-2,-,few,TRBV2,CASSEGRQRNTGELFF,TGTGCCAGCAGTGAAGGCAGACAGCGGAACACCGGGGAGCTGTTTTTT
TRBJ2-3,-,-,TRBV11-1,CASTLGVSSTDTQYF,TGTGCCAGCACCTTGGGAGTTTCTAGCACAGATACGCAGTATTTT
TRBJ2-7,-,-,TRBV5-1,CASSLGHGSSYEQYF,TGCGCCAGCAGCTTGGGACACGGCAGCTCCTACGAGCAGTACTTC
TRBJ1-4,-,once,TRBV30,CAWSTRGTTTNEKLFF,TGTGCCTGGAGTACTCGAGGGACAACAACTAATGAAAAACTGTTTTTT
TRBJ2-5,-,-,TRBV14,CASSDVGGWEETQYF,TGTGCCAGCAGCGACGTAGGGGGTTGGGAAGAGACCCAGTACTTC
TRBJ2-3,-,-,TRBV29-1,CSVEANAGRKDTQYF,TGCAGCGTTGAAGCGAATGCGGGACGTAAAGATACGCAGTATTTT
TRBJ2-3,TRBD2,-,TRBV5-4,CASSLGIQRGADTQYF,TGTGCCAGCAGCTTGGGGATCCAGCGGGGGGCGGATACGCAGTATTTT
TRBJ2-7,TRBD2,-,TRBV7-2,CASSIHGTSGYEQYF,TGTGCCAGCAGCATCCACGGGACTAGCGGATACGAGCAGTACTTC
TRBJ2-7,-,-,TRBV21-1,CAILVRRELEQYF,TGTGCCATCCTGGTCCGCCGGGAGCTCGAGCAGTACTTC
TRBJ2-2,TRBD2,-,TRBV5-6,CASSLELAGNTGELFF,TGTGCCAGCAGCTTGGAACTAGCGGGAAACACCGGGGAGCTGTTTTTT
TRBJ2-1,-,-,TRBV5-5,CASSLQGIHEQFF,TGTGCCAGCAGCTTGCAGGGGATCCATGAGCAGTTCTTC
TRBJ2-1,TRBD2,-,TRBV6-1,CASSEAAASGDLRGQFF,TGTGCCAGCAGTGAAGCGGCGGCTAGCGGGGACCTACGAGGGCAGTTCTTC
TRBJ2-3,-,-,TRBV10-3,CAIQDTDTQYF,TGTGCCATCCAGGACACAGATACGCAGTATTTT
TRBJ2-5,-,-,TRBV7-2,CASSPQTGETQYF,TGTGCCAGCAGCCCCCAGACGGGAGAGACCCAGTACTTC
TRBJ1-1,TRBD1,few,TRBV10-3,CAISEWGQENTEAFF,TGTGCCATCAGTGAGTGGGGACAGGAGAACACTGAAGCTTTCTTT
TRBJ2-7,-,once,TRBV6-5,CASSSSRPRFEYF,TGTGCCAGCAGTTCATCGCGTCCACGTTTCGAGTACTTC
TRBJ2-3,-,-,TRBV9,CASSVRGLSTDTQYF,TGTGCCAGCAGCGTTCGGGGACTGAGCACAGATACGCAGTATTTT
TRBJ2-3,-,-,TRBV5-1,CASSQNQRDTQYF,TGCGCCAGCAGTCAAAATCAGCGCGATACGCAGTATTTT
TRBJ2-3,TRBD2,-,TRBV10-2,CASSESKRGKDTQYF,TGCGCCAGCAGTGAGTCGAAGCGGGGGAAGGATACGCAGTATTTT
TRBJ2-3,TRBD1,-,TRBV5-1,CASSLPGTGGRTDTQYF,TGCGCCAGCAGCTTGCCCGGGACAGGGGGTCGCACAGATACGCAGTATTTT
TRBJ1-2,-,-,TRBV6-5,CASTTPGRGGYTF,TGTGCCAGCACCACCCCGGGGAGGGGAGGCTACACCTTC
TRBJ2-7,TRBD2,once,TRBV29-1,CSVEPLAGDEQYF,TGCAGCGTCGAACCACTAGCGGGAGACGAGCAGTACTTC
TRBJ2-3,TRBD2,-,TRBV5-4,CASSRVAGGPLDTQYF,TGTGCCAGCAGCAGGGTAGCGGGGGGGCCGTTAGATACGCAGTATTTT
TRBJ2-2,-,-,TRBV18,CASSVREGDHGELFF,TGTGCCAGCTCAGTACGAGAAGGAGATCACGGGGAGCTGTTTTTT
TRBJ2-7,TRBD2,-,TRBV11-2,CASSSGLAGHYEQYF,TGTGCCAGCAGCTCAGGACTAGCGGGCCACTACGAGCAGTACTTC
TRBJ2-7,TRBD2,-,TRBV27,CASSLGLAGIEQYF,TGTGCCAGCAGTTTAGGACTAGCGGGTATCGAGCAGTACTTC
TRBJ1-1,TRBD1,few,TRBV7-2,CASSSQPGQGTEAFF,TGTGCCAGCAGCTCCCAACCGGGACAGGGGACTGAAGCTTTCTTT
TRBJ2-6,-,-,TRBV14,CASSQGKEARIQSGANVLTF,TGTGCCAGCAGCCAAGGGAAGGAGGCCAGAATCCAAAGTGGGGCCAACGTCCTGACTTTC
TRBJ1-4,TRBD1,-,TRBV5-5,CASSDYRGVNEKLFF,TGTGCCAGCAGCGACTACAGGGGGGTTAATGAAAAACTGTTTTTT
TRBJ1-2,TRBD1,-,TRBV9,CASSPTTGTVLKGYTF,TGTGCCAGCAGCCCTACCACCGGGACAGTCTTGAAAGGCTACACCTTC
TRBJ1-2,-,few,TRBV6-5,CASSYRGQNYTF,TGTGCCAGCAGTTACCGCGGACAGAACTACACCTTC
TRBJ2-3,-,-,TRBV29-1,CSVAVLSPDTQYF,TGCAGCGTTGCAGTCTTATCACCGGATACGCAGTATTTT
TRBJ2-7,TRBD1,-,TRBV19,CATRQGSRYEQYF,TGTGCCACCAGACAGGGATCGAGATACGAGCAGTACTTC
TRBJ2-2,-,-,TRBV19,CASTGLTQAGAGTGELFF,TGTGCCAGTACTGGACTTACACAGGCCGGGGCGGGGACCGGGGAGCTGTTTTTT
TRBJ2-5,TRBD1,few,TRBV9,CASSVGTGPQETQYF,TGTGCCAGCAGCGTAGGGACAGGACCTCAAGAGACCCAGTACTTC
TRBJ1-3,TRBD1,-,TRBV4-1,CASSQPRTGRNTIYF,TGCGCCAGCAGCCAACCCCGGACAGGGCGAAACACCATATATTTT
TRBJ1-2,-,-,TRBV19,CATQGWNYGYTF,TGTGCCACCCAGGGTTGGAACTATGGCTACACCTTC
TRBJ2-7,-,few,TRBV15,CATSRGSLGNYEQYF,TGTGCCACCAGCAGAGGATCACTAGGGAACTACGAGCAGTACTTC
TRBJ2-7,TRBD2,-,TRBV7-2,CASSLVRGTTYEQYF,TGTGCCAGCAGCTTAGTCCGCGGGACTACCTACGAGCAGTACTTC
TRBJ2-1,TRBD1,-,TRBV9,CASTLGTAGEQFF,TGTGCCAGCACCCTCGGGACAGCCGGGGAGCAGTTCTTC
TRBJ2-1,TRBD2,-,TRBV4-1,CASSQDGLAASYNEQFF,TGCGCCAGCAGCCAAGATGGGCTAGCGGCTTCCTACAATGAGCAGTTCTTC
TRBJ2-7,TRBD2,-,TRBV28,CASSPLAGADEQYF,TGTGCCAGCAGTCCCTTAGCGGGAGCAGACGAGCAGTACTTC
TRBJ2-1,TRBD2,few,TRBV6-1,CASSEEAGGYNEQFF,TGTGCCAGCAGTGAAGAAGCGGGGGGGTACAATGAGCAGTTCTTC
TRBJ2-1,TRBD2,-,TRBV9,CASSPILAGGDEQFF,TGTGCCAGCAGCCCAATCCTAGCGGGAGGGGATGAGCAGTTCTTC
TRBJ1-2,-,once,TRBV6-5,CASSSPDGGDYGYTF,TGTGCCAGCAGCTCCCCGGATGGGGGCGACTATGGCTACACCTTC
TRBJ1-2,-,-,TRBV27,CASSPTGPYGYTF,TGTGCCAGCAGCCCGACAGGTCCTTATGGCTACACCTTC
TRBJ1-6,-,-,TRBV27,CASSSSTSINSPLHF,TGTGCCAGCAGTTCCTCTACCTCTATTAATTCACCCCTCCACTTT
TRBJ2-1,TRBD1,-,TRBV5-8,CASSRAGGSYNEQFF,TGTGCCAGCAGTCGTGCAGGGGGCTCCTACAATGAGCAGTTCTTC
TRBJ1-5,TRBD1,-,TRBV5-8,CASSWGQGNQPQHF,TGTGCCAGCAGCTGGGGACAGGGTAATCAGCCCCAGCATTTT
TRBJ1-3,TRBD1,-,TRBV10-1,CASSDFDREKSGNTIYF,TGCGCCAGCAGTGATTTCGACAGGGAGAAGTCTGGAAACACCATATATTTT
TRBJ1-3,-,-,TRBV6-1,CAIGRGYENTIYF,TGTGCCATAGGACGGGGTTACGAAAACACCATATATTTT
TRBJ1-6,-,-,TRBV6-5,CASTRQAENSPLHF,TGTGCCAGCACCCGACAGGCAGAGAATTCACCCCTCCACTTT